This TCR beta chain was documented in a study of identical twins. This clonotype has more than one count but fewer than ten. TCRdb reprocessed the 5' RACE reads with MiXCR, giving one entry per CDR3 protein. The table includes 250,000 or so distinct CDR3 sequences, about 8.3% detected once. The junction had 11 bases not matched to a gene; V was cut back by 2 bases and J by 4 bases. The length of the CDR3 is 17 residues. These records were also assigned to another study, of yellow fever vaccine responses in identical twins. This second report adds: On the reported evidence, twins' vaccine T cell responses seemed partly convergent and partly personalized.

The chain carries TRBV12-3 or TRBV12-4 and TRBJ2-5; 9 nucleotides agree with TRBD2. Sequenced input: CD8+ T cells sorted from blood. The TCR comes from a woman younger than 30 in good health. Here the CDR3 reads CASSLLGGGATGETQYF. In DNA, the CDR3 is TGTGCCAGCAGTTTACTTGGCGGGGGGGCCACCGGAGAGACCCAGTACTTC.